This is a list of T cell receptor beta chains from one sample in a study of CD8 T cells in ankylosing spondylitis. TCRdb reanalysed the 5' RACE reads using MiXCR and keeps one entry per CDR3 protein. In the table there are over 600,000 distinct CDR3 sequences, around 19% of which are singletons. Input material: blood, either unsorted or a sorted T cell fraction (not recorded which). These receptors all come from a male donor with ankylosing spondylitis. The CDR3 runs from the conserved cysteine through the conserved F or W. The order of the fields is CDR3 length, V gene, D gene, J gene, clone size, CDR3 DNA, CDR3 protein. The D gene is left open where the match is weak. Size tells how often a clone was seen (once, few, many) or the class of an expanded clone, and some rows leave it out.

>16|TRBV5-1|TRBD1|TRBJ2-3|.
TGCGCCAGCAGCTTGGTCTCTACAGGGGGCACAGATACGCAGTATTTT
CASSLVSTGGTDTQYF
>14|TRBV5-1|.|TRBJ2-7|.
TGCGCCAGCAGATCCGGGTCCAAATCCTACGAGCAGTACTTC
CASRSGSKSYEQYF
>14|TRBV19|.|TRBJ1-2|.
TGTGCCAGTAGTATTGAGACAGGCCGTTATGGCTACACCTTC
CASSIETGRYGYTF
>18|TRBV18|.|TRBJ1-1|.
TGTGCCAGCTCACCAACCCCCCTAAATAGGGCCATGAACACTGAAGCTTTCTTT
CASSPTPLNRAMNTEAFF
>13|TRBV24-1|.|TRBJ2-3|few
TGTGCCACCAGTGATCTCAGCACAGATACGCAGTATTTT
CATSDLSTDTQYF
>15|TRBV4-3|.|TRBJ2-7|.
TGCGCCAGCAGCCAAGTTGGGACCATCGCCTACGAGCAGTACTTC
CASSQVGTIAYEQYF
>15|TRBV5-1|.|TRBJ1-1|many
TGCGCCAGCAGCGATCCGGGACGGTTGAACACTGAAGCTTTCTTT
CASSDPGRLNTEAFF
>12|TRBV29-1|TRBD2|TRBJ2-1|.
TGCAGCGTTCGCGGGGGGGCAAATGAGCAGTTCTTC
CSVRGGANEQFF
>16|TRBV4-2|.|TRBJ1-1|.
TGTGCCAGCAGCCAAGCCCAGGGTACCATGAACACTGAAGCTTTCTTT
CASSQAQGTMNTEAFF
>13|TRBV6-1|.|TRBJ1-5|.
TGTGCCAGCAGTGTGGGGTCCGATCAGCCCCAGCATTTT
CASSVGSDQPQHF
>17|TRBV6-1|.|TRBJ1-4|few
TGTGCCAGCAGTGGCGACAGTCCACTATCAACTAATGAAAAACTGTTTTTT
CASSGDSPLSTNEKLFF
>14|TRBV5-1|.|TRBJ1-1|once
TGCGCCAGCAGCTTGCGACAGTCGAACACTGAAGCTTTCTTT
CASSLRQSNTEAFF
>15|TRBV4-2|.|TRBJ2-7|many
TGTGCCAGCAGCCAAGAGGACTCTAGCTCCTACGAGCAGTACTTC
CASSQEDSSSYEQYF
>13|TRBV5-1|.|TRBJ2-3|.
TGCGCCAGCAGCTTGCCAGCGACAGATACGCAGTATTTT
CASSLPATDTQYF
>16|TRBV7-8|.|TRBJ2-7|.
TGTGCCAGCAGCTTAGAGTCTGGGCAGGGGTTCTACGAGCAGTACTTC
CASSLESGQGFYEQYF
>12|TRBV4-1|TRBD1|TRBJ2-1|.
TGCGCCAGCAGCCAAGCCGGGACAGGCCAGTTCTTC
CASSQAGTGQFF
>13|TRBV29-1|.|TRBJ1-2|.
TGCAGCGTTGAGGAAGGGGGAGGCTATGGCTACACCTTC
CSVEEGGGYGYTF
>15|TRBV29-1|TRBD2|TRBJ2-7|few
TGCAGCGCCTGGGGGACTAGCGGGAGGGATTACGAGCAGTACTTC
CSAWGTSGRDYEQYF
>15|TRBV12-3/TRBV12-4|.|TRBJ2-1|few
TGTGCCAGCAGTGTATGGGCGGTTACCGGCAATGAGCAGTTCTTC
CASSVWAVTGNEQFF
>15|TRBV29-1|TRBD1|TRBJ2-3|.
TGCAGCGTTACGGGACAGGGGTGGCACGCAGATACGCAGTATTTT
CSVTGQGWHADTQYF
>13|TRBV30|.|TRBJ2-5|few
TGTGCCTGGGCCCCCACGGCCTCTTCTACCCAGTACTTC
CAWAPTASSTQYF
>15|TRBV6-1|.|TRBJ2-3|.
TGTGCCAGCAGAGGCTCTGCGGGGGCGTTAGATACGCAGTATTTT
CASRGSAGALDTQYF
>14|TRBV5-1|.|TRBJ1-4|.
TGCGCCAGCAGCATCGGGCCGCCCTCTGAAAAACTGTTTTTT
CASSIGPPSEKLFF
>16|TRBV5-1|.|TRBJ2-7|.
TGCGCCAGCAGCTTGGGCGGACCTCGCGTTGAATACGAGCAGTACTTC
CASSLGGPRVEYEQYF
>14|TRBV18|TRBD1|TRBJ2-7|.
TGTGCCAGCTCCCGGGACAGCATCTCCTACGAGCAGTACTTC
CASSRDSISYEQYF
>12|TRBV5-1|.|TRBJ2-7|.
TGCGCCAGCGGAACGGTTGGGGGCGAGCAGTACTTC
CASGTVGGEQYF
>15|TRBV4-1|.|TRBJ2-5|.
TGCGCCAGCAGCCCCACCGCGGTGGGATTAGAGACCCAGTACTTC
CASSPTAVGLETQYF
>15|TRBV20-1|TRBD2|TRBJ2-3|.
TGCAGTGCTAGTGTACTAGCGGGAGGGCCGGATACGCAGTATTTT
CSASVLAGGPDTQYF
>14|TRBV7-2|.|TRBJ2-5|.
TGTGCCAGCAGCTCCCGGATGCTTCAAGAGACCCAGTACTTC
CASSSRMLQETQYF
>16|TRBV27|TRBD1|TRBJ2-2|.
TGTGCCAGCAGTTTACCTGGGACAGGGTCGACCGGGGAGCTGTTTTTT
CASSLPGTGSTGELFF
>15|TRBV29-1|.|TRBJ1-3|.
TGCAGCGTTAGCCCGCCCGGCGGCTCTGGAAACACCATATATTTT
CSVSPPGGSGNTIYF
>13|TRBV11-2|.|TRBJ1-1|.
TGTGCCAGCAGCCCGCGACAGGCCACTGAAGCTTTCTTT
CASSPRQATEAFF
>12|TRBV20-1|.|TRBJ2-7|few
TGCAGTGCTAGTGGGGGACCCTACGAGCAGTACTTC
CSASGGPYEQYF
>15|TRBV20-1|TRBD2|TRBJ2-1|few
TGCAGTGCTAGGGCACCGGGACTAGCGGACAATGAGCAGTTCTTC
CSARAPGLADNEQFF
>15|TRBV12-3/TRBV12-4|.|TRBJ1-2|few
TGTGCCAGCAGTCCCGAGGGCGGGATTAACGTCGGCTACACCTTC
CASSPEGGINVGYTF
>13|TRBV29-1|.|TRBJ2-1|.
TGCAGCGTTGAATGGCGGGGCCCCAATGAGCAGTTCTTC
CSVEWRGPNEQFF
>15|TRBV12-3/TRBV12-4|.|TRBJ2-2|many
TGTGCCAGCAGTTTAGTGGGGGGCGCGGCCGGGGAGCTGTTTTTT
CASSLVGGAAGELFF
>14|TRBV29-1|TRBD1|TRBJ2-7|few
TGCAGTGTCAAACCCGGGACAGGGTTCGGCGAGCAGTACTTC
CSVKPGTGFGEQYF
>14|TRBV5-1|.|TRBJ2-1|.
TGCGCCAGCAGCTCTCAATCGGAGTACAATGAGCAGTTCTTC
CASSSQSEYNEQFF
>13|TRBV4-3|.|TRBJ2-2|few
TGCGCCAGCAGCCAAGATCGGGGCGGGGAGCTGTTTTTT
CASSQDRGGELFF
>14|TRBV12-3/TRBV12-4|TRBD1|TRBJ2-2|.
TGTGCCAGCAGTCCCAAAGGGGGCCCCGGGGAGCTGTTTTTT
CASSPKGGPGELFF
>13|TRBV29-1|.|TRBJ1-2|.
TGCAGCGTTGAAGATTGGGGCCACTATGGCTACACCTTC
CSVEDWGHYGYTF
>11|TRBV29-1|.|TRBJ2-3|few
TGCAGCGCGGGTCTGTCAGATACGCAGTATTTT
CSAGLSDTQYF
>17|TRBV3-1|.|TRBJ2-1|few
TGTGCCAGCAGCCAAGATCGGGCGGGAAGGTATTACAATGAGCAGTTCTTC
CASSQDRAGRYYNEQFF
>15|TRBV11-2|TRBD1|TRBJ2-7|few
TGTGCCAGCAGCTTTCGACAGGGGAATTACTACGAGCAGTACTTC
CASSFRQGNYYEQYF
>19|TRBV29-1|TRBD2|TRBJ2-1|few
TGCAGCGTTGAAGATCTGTGGGGGACTAGCGGGAGCGCGGCTCATGAGCAGTTCTTC
CSVEDLWGTSGSAAHEQFF
>16|TRBV7-9|.|TRBJ2-7|few
TGTGCCAGCAGCCCCGCCCTTGGGTCCAGCTCCTACGAGCAGTACTTC
CASSPALGSSSYEQYF
>15|TRBV6-5|.|TRBJ1-1|.
TGTGCCAGCAGTTTGCACAGGGTAACGAACACTGAAGCTTTCTTT
CASSLHRVTNTEAFF
>15|TRBV20-1|TRBD2|TRBJ2-5|few
TGCAGTGCTAGAGGTCTAGCGGGGGGGCCGGAGACCCAGTACTTC
CSARGLAGGPETQYF
>12|TRBV27|.|TRBJ1-2|.
TGTGCCAGCAGGAATCAAGCTTATGGCTACACCTTC
CASRNQAYGYTF
>16|TRBV10-3|.|TRBJ1-2|.
TGTGCCTCCCTGAATCCCGAGGGCAGGACGAACTATGGCTACACCTTC
CASLNPEGRTNYGYTF
>14|TRBV5-6|.|TRBJ2-2|few
TGTGCCAGCAGCGTCGAGCTAGGGGCCGGGGAGCTGTTTTTT
CASSVELGAGELFF